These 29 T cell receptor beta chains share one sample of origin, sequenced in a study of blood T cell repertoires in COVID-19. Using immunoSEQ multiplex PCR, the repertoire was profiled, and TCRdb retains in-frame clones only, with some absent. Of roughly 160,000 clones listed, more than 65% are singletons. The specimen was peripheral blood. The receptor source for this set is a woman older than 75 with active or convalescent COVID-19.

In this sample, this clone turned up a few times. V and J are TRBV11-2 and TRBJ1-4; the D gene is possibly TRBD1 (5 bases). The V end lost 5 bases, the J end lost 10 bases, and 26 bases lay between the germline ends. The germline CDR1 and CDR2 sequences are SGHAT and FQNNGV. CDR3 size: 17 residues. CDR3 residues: CASSPMGDGLQFGKLFF. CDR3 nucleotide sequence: TGTGCCAGCAGCCCTATGGGGGACGGACTACAGTTTGGAAAACTGTTTTTT.

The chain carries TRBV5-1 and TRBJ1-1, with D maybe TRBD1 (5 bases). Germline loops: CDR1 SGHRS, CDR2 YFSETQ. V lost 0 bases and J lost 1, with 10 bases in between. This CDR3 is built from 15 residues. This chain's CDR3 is CASSLGAGRNTEAFF. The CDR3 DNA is TGCGCCAGCAGCTTGGGCGCGGGACGGAACACTGAAGCTTTCTTT.

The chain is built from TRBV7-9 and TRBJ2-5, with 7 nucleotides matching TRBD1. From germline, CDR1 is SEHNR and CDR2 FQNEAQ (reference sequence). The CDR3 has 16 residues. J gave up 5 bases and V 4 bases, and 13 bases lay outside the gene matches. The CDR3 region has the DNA TGTGCCAGCAGCTCTTCACAGGGGATCGGACCGGAGACCCAGTACTTC. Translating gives CASSSSQGIGPETQYF.

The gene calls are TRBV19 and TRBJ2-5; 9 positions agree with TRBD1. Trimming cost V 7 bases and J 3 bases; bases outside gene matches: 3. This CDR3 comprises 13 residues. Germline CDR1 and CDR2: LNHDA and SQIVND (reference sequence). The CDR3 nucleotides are TGTGCCAGTACAGGGACAGGGAAAGAGACCCAGTACTTC. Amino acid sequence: CASTGTGKETQYF.

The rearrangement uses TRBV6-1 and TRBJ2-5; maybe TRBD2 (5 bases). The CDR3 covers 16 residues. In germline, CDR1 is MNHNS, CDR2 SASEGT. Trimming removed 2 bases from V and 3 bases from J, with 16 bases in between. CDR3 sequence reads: CASSEPPQRRKETQYF. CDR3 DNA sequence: TGTGCCAGCAGTGAACCCCCTCAGCGGAGAAAAGAGACCCAGTACTTC.

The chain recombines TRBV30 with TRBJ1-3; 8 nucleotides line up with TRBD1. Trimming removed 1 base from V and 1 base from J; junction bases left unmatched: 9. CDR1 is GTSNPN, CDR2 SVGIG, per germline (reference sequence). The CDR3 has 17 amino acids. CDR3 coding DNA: TGTGCCTGGAGTGAGATGTGGACAGGGCTATCTGGAAACACCATATATTTT. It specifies CAWSEMWTGLSGNTIYF. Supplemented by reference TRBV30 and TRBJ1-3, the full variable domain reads SQTIHQWPATLVQPVGSPLSLECTVEGTSNPNLYWYRQAAGRGLQLLFYSVGIGQISSEVPQNLSASRPQDRQFILSSKKLLLSDSGFYLCAWSEMWTGLSGNTIYFGEGSWLTVV.

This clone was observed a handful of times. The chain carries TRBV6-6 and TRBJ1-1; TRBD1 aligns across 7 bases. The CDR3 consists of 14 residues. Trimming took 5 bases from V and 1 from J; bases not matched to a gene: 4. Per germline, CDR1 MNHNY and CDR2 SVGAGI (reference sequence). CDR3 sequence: CASSAGQSNTEAFF. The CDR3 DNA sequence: TGTGCCAGCAGTGCGGGACAGTCGAACACTGAAGCTTTCTTT.

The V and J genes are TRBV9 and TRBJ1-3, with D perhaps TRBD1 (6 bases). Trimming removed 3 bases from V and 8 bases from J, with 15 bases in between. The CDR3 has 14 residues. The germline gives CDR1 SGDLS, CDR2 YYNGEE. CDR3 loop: CASSATGTEDTIYF. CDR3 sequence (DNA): TGTGCCAGCAGCGCTACAGGGACCGAGGACACCATATATTTT.

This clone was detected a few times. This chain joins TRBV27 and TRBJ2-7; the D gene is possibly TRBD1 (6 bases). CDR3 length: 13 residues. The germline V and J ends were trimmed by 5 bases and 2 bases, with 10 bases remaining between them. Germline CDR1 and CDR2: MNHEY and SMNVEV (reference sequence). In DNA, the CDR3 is TGTGCCAGCAGTCTGAGGGGGACCTACGAGCAGTACTTC. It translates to CASSLRGTYEQYF.

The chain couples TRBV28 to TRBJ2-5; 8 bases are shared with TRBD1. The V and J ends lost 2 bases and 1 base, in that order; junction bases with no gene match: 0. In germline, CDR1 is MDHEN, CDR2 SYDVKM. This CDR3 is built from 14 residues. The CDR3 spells CASSLTGGQETQYF. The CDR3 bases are TGTGCCAGCAGTTTAACAGGGGGCCAAGAGACCCAGTACTTC.

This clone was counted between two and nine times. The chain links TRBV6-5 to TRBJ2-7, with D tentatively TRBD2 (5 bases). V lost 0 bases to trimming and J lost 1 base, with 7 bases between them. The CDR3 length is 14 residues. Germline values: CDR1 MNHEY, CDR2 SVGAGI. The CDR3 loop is CASSYSRDSYEQYF. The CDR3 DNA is TGTGCCAGCAGTTACTCACGGGATTCCTACGAGCAGTACTTC.

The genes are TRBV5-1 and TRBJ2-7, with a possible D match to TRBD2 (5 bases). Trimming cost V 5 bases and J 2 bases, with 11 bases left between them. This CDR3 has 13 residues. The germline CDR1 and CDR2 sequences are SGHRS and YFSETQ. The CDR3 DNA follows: TGCGCCAGCAGAGGAGCGGATCCCTACGAGCAGTACTTC. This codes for CASRGADPYEQYF. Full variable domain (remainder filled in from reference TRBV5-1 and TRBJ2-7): KAGVTQTPRYLIKTRGQQVTLSCSPISGHRSVSWYQQTPGQGLQFLFEYFSETQRNKGNFPGRFSGRQFSNSRSEMNVSTLELGDSALYLCASRGADPYEQYFGPGTRLTVT.

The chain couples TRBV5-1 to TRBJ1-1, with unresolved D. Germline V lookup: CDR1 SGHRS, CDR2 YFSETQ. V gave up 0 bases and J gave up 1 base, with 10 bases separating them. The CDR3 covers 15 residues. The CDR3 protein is CASSLEHRQNTEAFF. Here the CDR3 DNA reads TGCGCCAGCAGCTTGGAGCACAGACAGAACACTGAAGCTTTCTTT.

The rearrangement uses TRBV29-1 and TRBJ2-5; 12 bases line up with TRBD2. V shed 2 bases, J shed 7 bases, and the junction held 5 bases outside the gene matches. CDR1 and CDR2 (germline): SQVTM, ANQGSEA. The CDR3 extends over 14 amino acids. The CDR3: CSVERASGGGTQYF. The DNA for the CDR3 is TGCAGCGTTGAACGGGCTAGCGGGGGGGGGACCCAGTACTTC.

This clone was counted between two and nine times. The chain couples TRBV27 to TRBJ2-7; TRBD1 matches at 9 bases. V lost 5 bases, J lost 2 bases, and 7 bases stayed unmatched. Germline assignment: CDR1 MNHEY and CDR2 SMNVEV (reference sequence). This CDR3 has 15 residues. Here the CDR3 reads CASSAPGQGTYEQYF. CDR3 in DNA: TGTGCCAGCAGTGCCCCTGGACAGGGGACCTACGAGCAGTACTTC.

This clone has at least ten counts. DNA of the CDR3: TGTGCCAGCAGCCCCTATAGGGGTGGCTACGAGCAGTACTTC. Protein sequence: CASSPYRGGYEQYF. The rearrangement joins TRBV7-9 to TRBJ2-7; D is possibly TRBD1 (5 bases). CDR1 and CDR2 from the germline V gene are SEHNR and FQNEAQ (reference sequence). V lost 5 bases and J 3 bases, leaving 14 bases between the germline ends. This CDR3 is built from 14 residues.

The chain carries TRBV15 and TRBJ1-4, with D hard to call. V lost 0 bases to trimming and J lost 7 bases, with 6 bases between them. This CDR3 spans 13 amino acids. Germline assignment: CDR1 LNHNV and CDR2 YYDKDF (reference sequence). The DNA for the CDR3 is TGTGCCACCAGCAGAGATCGGAGTGAAAAACTGTTTTTT. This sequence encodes CATSRDRSEKLFF.

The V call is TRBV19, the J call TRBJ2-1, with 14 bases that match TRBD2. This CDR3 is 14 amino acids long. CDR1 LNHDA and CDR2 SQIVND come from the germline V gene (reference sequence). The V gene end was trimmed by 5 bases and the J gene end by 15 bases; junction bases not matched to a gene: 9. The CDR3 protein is CASSRTGTSGSTFF. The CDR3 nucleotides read TGTGCCAGTAGTCGAACCGGGACTAGCGGGAGTACGTTCTTC.

CDR3 DNA: TGCAGCGTTGAAGATCCGGGACAGGGACCCCCTAACTATGGCTACACCTTC. Its protein product is CSVEDPGQGPPNYGYTF. The chain carries TRBV29-1 and TRBJ1-2, with TRBD1 matching over 9 bases. Germline V CDR1 and CDR2: SQVTM, ANQGSEA. The CDR3 length is 17 residues. The ends lost 0 bases at V and 0 bases at J; junction bases unmatched: 8.

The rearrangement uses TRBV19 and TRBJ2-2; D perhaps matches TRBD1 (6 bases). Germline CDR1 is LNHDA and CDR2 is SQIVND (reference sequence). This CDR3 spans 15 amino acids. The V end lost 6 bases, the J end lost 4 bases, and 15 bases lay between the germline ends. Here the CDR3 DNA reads TGTGCCAGTAGAGTGAGGGGGACCCCCACCGGGGAGCTGTTTTTT. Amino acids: CASRVRGTPTGELFF.

The CDR3 sequence is CASSLAVGGRYNEQFF. CDR3 nucleotide sequence: TGCGCCAGCAGCTTGGCCGTTGGCGGGAGATACAATGAGCAGTTCTTC. The chain uses TRBV5-1 and TRBJ2-1; 7 nucleotides line up with TRBD2. Unmatched junction bases numbered 7, after V lost 0 bases and J lost 4 bases. The CDR3 sequence is 16 residues long. The V gene's germline CDR1 is SGHRS and CDR2 YFSETQ.

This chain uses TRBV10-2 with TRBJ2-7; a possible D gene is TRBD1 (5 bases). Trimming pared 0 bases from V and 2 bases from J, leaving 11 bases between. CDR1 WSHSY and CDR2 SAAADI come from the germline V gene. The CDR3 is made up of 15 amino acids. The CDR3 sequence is CASSESMAGTYEQYF. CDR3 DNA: TGCGCCAGCAGTGAGTCGATGGCAGGGACCTACGAGCAGTACTTC.

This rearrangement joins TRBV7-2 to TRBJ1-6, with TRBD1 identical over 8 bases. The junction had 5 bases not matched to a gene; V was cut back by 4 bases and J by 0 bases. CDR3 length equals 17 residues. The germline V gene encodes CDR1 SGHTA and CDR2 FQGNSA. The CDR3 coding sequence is TGTGCCAGCAGCTCCGACAGGGGTGGCTCCTATAATTCACCCCTCCACTTT. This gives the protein CASSSDRGGSYNSPLHF.

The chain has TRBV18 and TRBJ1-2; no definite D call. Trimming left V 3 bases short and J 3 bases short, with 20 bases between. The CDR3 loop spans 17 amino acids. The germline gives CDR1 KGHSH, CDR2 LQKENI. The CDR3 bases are TGTGCCAGCTCACCCTCCACGTTCCCCAGGTCCGACTATGGCTACACCTTC. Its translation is CASSPSTFPRSDYGYTF.

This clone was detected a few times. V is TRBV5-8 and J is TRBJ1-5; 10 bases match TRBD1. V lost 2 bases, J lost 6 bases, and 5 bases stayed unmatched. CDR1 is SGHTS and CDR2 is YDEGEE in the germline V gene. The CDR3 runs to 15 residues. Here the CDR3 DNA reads TGTGCCAGCAGCTTTCGGACAGGGGGAAGTCAGCCCCAGCATTTT. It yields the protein CASSFRTGGSQPQHF.

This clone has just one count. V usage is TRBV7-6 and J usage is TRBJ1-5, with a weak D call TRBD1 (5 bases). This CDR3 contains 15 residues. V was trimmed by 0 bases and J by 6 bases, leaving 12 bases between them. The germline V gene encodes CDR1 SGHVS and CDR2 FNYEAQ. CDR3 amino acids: CASSLALGASQPQHF. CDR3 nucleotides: TGTGCCAGCAGCTTAGCGCTAGGGGCAAGTCAGCCCCAGCATTTT.

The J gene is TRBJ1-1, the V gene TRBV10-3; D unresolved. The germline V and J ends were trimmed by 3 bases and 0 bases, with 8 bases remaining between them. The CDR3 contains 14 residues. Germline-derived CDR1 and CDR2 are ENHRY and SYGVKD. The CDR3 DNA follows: TGTGCCATCAGTGACGGAGAGATGAACACTGAAGCTTTCTTT. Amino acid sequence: CAISDGEMNTEAFF.

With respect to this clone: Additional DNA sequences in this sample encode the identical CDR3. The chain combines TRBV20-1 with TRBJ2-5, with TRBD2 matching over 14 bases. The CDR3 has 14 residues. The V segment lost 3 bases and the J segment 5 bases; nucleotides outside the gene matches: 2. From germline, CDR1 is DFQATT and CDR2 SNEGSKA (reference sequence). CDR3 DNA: TGCAGTGCTAGTCGACTAGCGGGAGGGGAGACCCAGTACTTC. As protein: CSASRLAGGETQYF.

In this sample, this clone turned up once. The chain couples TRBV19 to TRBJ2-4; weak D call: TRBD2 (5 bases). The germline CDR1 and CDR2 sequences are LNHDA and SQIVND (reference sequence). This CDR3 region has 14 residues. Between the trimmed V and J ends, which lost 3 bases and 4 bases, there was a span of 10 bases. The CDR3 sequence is CASSIRTGKNIQYF. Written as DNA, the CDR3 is TGTGCCAGTAGTATTCGGACGGGGAAAAACATTCAGTACTTC.